One sample yielded the 12 T cell receptor beta chains listed below, sequenced in a study of cytomegalovirus exposure and HLA in healthy donors. The PCR had 60 Vbeta and 13 Jbeta primers. Repertoires were generated with immunoSEQ multiplex PCR, while TCRdb's copy carries only in-frame clones and drops some. The profile shows tens of thousands of clones, 70% to 85% of them singletons. The material sequenced was PBMCs. These receptors all stem from a man in his late teens or twenties in good health and CMV-seronegative.

This rearrangement joins TRBV7-9 to TRBJ1-4; 8 bases fit TRBD1. Per germline, CDR1 SEHNR and CDR2 FQNEAQ (reference sequence). The CDR3 spans 17 residues. J lost 3 bases, V lost 5 bases, and 11 bases had no gene match. CDR3 in amino acids: CASSLHRGTGPNEKLFF. Written as DNA, the CDR3 is TGTGCCAGCAGCCTACACCGCGGGACAGGCCCTAATGAAAAACTGTTTTTT.

The rearrangement links TRBV5-5 to TRBJ2-1; 7 bases agree with TRBD2. This CDR3 comprises 15 residues. Trimming cost V 2 bases and J 5 bases; bases outside gene matches: 7. The germline V gene has CDR1 SGHKS and CDR2 YYEKEE (reference sequence). CDR3 in DNA: TGTGCCAGCAGCTTAAGGAGACTAGCTGACAATGAGCAGTTCTTC. This sequence encodes CASSLRRLADNEQFF.

This chain connects TRBV15 to TRBJ2-7; 10 bases map to TRBD1. There are 14 residues in the CDR3. CDR1 is LNHNV and CDR2 is YYDKDF in the germline V gene (reference sequence). Trimming took 4 bases from V and 9 from J; bases not matched to a gene: 9. The CDR3 region is CATSTPDRGLGQYF. CDR3 sequence (DNA): TGTGCCACCAGCACCCCCGACAGGGGGCTAGGGCAGTACTTC.

The chain carries TRBV5-1 and TRBJ1-4; possibly TRBD1 for D (5 bases). V was pared by 1 base and J by 7 bases, with 14 bases between. The CDR3 extends over 15 amino acids. CDR1 and CDR2 (germline): SGHRS, YFSETQ. As DNA, the CDR3 is TGCGCCAGCAGCTTGTCGGGGGGTCCCAGTGAAAAACTGTTTTTT. The encoded protein is CASSLSGGPSEKLFF.

The genes are TRBV29-1 and TRBJ2-7, with 9 bases matching TRBD2. The V gene end was trimmed by 0 bases and the J gene end by 0 bases; junction bases not matched to a gene: 6. Germline V gene lookup returns CDR1 SQVTM and CDR2 ANQGSEA. This CDR3 region has 16 residues. The CDR3 DNA is TGCAGCGTTGAAGATCTGACTAGCGGAAGCTCCTACGAGCAGTACTTC. Translation gives CSVEDLTSGSSYEQYF.

CDR3 in DNA: TGTGCCAGCAGTTTAGGGGGGACCCGGCCCCAGCATTTT. Protein sequence: CASSLGGTRPQHF. V usage is TRBV28 and J usage is TRBJ1-5; possible D gene TRBD1, 5 bases. Germline V gene data show CDR1 as MDHEN and CDR2 as SYDVKM. V was trimmed by 2 bases and J by 9 bases, leaving 11 bases between them. CDR3 length: 13 residues.

A few counts support this clone. V usage is TRBV6-6 and J usage is TRBJ1-4; 7 bases are a match to TRBD1. The CDR3 runs 15 residues. The trim removed 5 bases at V and 0 bases at J, leaving 3 bases unmatched. Germline CDR1 reads MNHNY; CDR2 reads SVGAGI (reference sequence). The CDR3 nucleotides read TGTGCCAGCAGTCGGGACAGAGCAACTAATGAAAAACTGTTTTTT. Its translation: CASSRDRATNEKLFF.

The chain is built from TRBV7-2 and TRBJ2-1; 11 nucleotides align to TRBD1. The CDR3 loop spans 15 amino acids. Trimming removed 8 bases from V and 0 bases from J; junction bases left unmatched: 3. CDR1 is SGHTA and CDR2 is FQGNSA in the germline V gene. The CDR3 sequence is CASQGQGGSYNEQFF. The CDR3 DNA follows: TGTGCCAGCCAGGGACAGGGGGGCTCCTACAATGAGCAGTTCTTC.

The chain links TRBV29-1 to TRBJ2-2; 7 bases line up with TRBD2. Germline lookup yields CDR1 SQVTM and CDR2 ANQGSEA. There are 14 residues in the CDR3. The ends lost 2 bases at V and 7 bases at J; junction bases unmatched: 7. The CDR3 DNA reads as TGCAGCGTTGAAAGGACTAGATCGGGCGGGGAGCTGTTTTTT. Its translation is CSVERTRSGGELFF.

The rearrangement joins TRBV19 to TRBJ1-2; 10 positions agree with TRBD1. The germline gives CDR1 LNHDA, CDR2 SQIVND (reference sequence). This CDR3 region has 13 residues. Germline trimming cut 5 bases from V and 7 bases from J; bases unmatched to any gene: 4. The CDR3 protein is CASSHWDRGGYTF. The DNA for the CDR3 is TGTGCCAGTAGTCATTGGGACAGGGGTGGCTACACCTTC.

V is TRBV5-8 and J is TRBJ2-1; the D gene is possibly TRBD2 (5 bases). CDR1 and CDR2 (germline): SGHTS, YDEGEE. The ends were cut back, 0 bases at V and 8 bases at J, with 9 bases in the middle. This CDR3 region has 13 residues. CDR3 sequence (DNA): TGTGCCAGCAGCTTGGTTGGTAGCGATGAGCAGTTCTTC. Its protein is CASSLVGSDEQFF. Full variable domain (rest looked up from reference TRBV5-8 and TRBJ2-1): EAGVTQSPTHLIKTRGQQATLRCSPISGHTSVYWYQQALGLGLQFLLWYDEGEERNRGNFPPRFSGRQFPNYSSELNVNALELEDSALYLCASSLVGSDEQFFGPGTRLTVL.

The chain carries TRBV6-1 and TRBJ2-7, with TRBD1 identical over 8 bases. The germline V gene encodes CDR1 MNHNS and CDR2 SASEGT. CDR3 length: 14 residues. Unmatched junction bases numbered 11, after V lost 7 bases and J lost 6 bases. The CDR3 sequence is CASKRSRGLGEQYF. DNA of the CDR3: TGTGCCAGCAAAAGGTCCAGGGGGCTCGGCGAGCAGTACTTC.